This T cell receptor (beta chain) was sequenced in a study of control samples from healthy donors and cancer patients. The CDR3 is 13 amino acids. Germline loops: CDR1 DFQATT, CDR2 SNEGSKA (reference sequence). The V end was cut by 3 bases, the J end by 1 base, with 8 bases between. TCRdb's copy holds only in-frame clones and misses some; the assay was immunoSEQ multiplex PCR. The table lists under 20,000 clones, roughly 85% of them singletons. The rearrangement uses TRBV20-1 and TRBJ2-3; D uncertain. Sequencing input: PBMCs. The origin of this receptor is a man aged 80 or over with head and neck cancer. CDR3: CSASPGGTDTQYF. The CDR3 DNA is TGCAGTGCTAGTCCAGGAGGCACAGATACGCAGTATTTT.